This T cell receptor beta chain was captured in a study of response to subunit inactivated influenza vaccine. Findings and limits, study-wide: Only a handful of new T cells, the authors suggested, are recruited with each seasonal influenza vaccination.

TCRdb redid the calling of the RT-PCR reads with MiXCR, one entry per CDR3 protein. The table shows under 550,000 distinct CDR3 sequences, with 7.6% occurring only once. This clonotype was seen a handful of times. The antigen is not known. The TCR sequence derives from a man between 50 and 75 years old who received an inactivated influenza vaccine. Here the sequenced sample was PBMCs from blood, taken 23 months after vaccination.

As DNA, the CDR3 is TGTGCCACCAGGGGGATGAACACTGAAGCTTTCTTT. Protein: CATRGMNTEAFF. This sequence joins TRBV24-1 and TRBJ1-1; no reliable D call. Trimming pared 7 bases from V and 0 bases from J, leaving 5 bases between. Germline V gives CDR1 KGHDR, CDR2 SFDVKD. This CDR3 has 12 residues.